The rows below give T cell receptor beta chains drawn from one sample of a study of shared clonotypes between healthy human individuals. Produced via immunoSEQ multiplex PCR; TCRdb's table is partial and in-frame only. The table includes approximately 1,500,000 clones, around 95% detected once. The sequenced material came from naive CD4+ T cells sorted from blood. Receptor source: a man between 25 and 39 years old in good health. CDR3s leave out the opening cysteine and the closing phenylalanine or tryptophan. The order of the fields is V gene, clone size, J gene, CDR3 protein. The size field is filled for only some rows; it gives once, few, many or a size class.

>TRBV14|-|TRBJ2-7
ASSQDLGQPSGLEY
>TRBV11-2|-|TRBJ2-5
ASSFPRGGPVDGTQY
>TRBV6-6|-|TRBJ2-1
ASSYGLAGNNEQF
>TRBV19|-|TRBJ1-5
ASSMGWGQPQH
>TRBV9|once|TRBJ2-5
ASSRTWDRGIQETQY
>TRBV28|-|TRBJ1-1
ASSPRQGRLTEAF
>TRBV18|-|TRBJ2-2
ASSTTGGTNTGELF
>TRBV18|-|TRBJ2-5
ASSPPAGETQY
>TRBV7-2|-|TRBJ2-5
ASKGRHQETQY
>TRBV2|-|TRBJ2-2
ASRGQGANGELF
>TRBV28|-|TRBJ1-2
ASSPGPTYYGYT
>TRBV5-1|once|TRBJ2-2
ATNLAGGPTGELF